Listed here are 2 T cell receptor beta chains from one sample, sequenced in a study of blood T cells in healthy people across ages. Sample-barcoded 5' priming and a J-beta primer mix drove a second PCR of roughly 6 to 12 cycles. TCRdb processed the 5' RACE reads anew with MiXCR; each CDR3 protein has one entry. This table holds hundreds of thousands of distinct CDR3 sequences, under 70% found once. The sample consisted of blood. The receptor source for this set is a man aged 60 to 69 in good health.

CDR3 in DNA: TGTGCCAGCAGCCAAGATACGACAGCCTACTATGGCTACACCTTC. This gives the protein CASSQDTTAYYGYTF. This sequence joins TRBV4-2 and TRBJ1-2, with a weak D call TRBD1 (5 bases). The CDR3 runs to 15 residues. From germline, CDR1 is LGHNA and CDR2 YNFKEQ. Trimming stripped 0 bases from V and 3 bases from J, with 11 bases between.

The chain employs TRBV13 and TRBJ1-2, with no clear D. This CDR3 spans 14 amino acids. Trimming took off 0 bases at V and 3 bases at J, with 8 bases between the two ends. Germline CDR1 and CDR2: PRHDT and FYEKMQ (reference sequence). As DNA, the CDR3 is TGTGCCAGCAGCTTAGGCCGGCACGACTATGGCTACACCTTC. Translating it yields CASSLGRHDYGYTF.